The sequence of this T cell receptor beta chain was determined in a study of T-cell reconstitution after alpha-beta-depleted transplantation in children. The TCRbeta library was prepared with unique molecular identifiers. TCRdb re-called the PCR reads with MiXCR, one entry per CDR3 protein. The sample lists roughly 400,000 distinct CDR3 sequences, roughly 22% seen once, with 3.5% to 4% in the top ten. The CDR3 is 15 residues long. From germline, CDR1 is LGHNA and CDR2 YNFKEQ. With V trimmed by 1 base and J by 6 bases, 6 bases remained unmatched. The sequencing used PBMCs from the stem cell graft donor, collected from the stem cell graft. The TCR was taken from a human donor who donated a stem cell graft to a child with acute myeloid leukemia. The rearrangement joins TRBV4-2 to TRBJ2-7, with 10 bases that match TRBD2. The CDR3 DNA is TGTGCCAGCAGCCAAGTATCCCTAGCGGGAGCCGAGCAGTACTTC. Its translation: CASSQVSLAGAEQYF.